Listed below are T cell receptor beta chains from one sample, sequenced in a study of blood T cell repertoires in COVID-19. Method: immunoSEQ multiplex PCR; TCRdb's copy keeps in-frame clones and lacks some. The profile shows 200,000 to 250,000 clones, less than 90% of them singletons. Sequencing used PBMCs or T cells enriched from blood (not recorded which). The receptors come from a woman aged 30 to 39 who had recovered from COVID-19. CDR3s include the opening cysteine and the closing phenylalanine or tryptophan. The D gene is left open where the match is weak. Expanded clones get a size class; other rows say once, few or many, or leave the size out.

NA	TRBV5-4	NA	TRBJ2-5	CASSSPGLQETQYF	TGTGCCAGCAGCTCTCCGGGTTTACAAGAGACCCAGTACTTC
NA	TRBV5-4	NA	TRBJ1-1	CASSVDPRMNTEAFF	TGTGCCAGCAGCGTTGATCCCAGGATGAACACTGAAGCTTTCTTT
NA	TRBV12-3/TRBV12-4	TRBD1	TRBJ1-2	CASSSQGVYGYTF	TGTGCCAGCAGTTCCCAGGGGGTCTATGGCTACACCTTC
NA	TRBV7-2	NA	TRBJ2-1	CASSPSPGGDGYNEQFF	TGTGCCAGCAGCCCCAGTCCGGGGGGCGATGGTTACAATGAGCAGTTCTTC
NA	TRBV6-5	TRBD2	TRBJ2-2	CASSYSGLAGGELFF	TGTGCCAGCAGTTACTCGGGACTAGCGGGCGGGGAGCTGTTTTTT
NA	TRBV5-1	NA	TRBJ1-3	CASSLESIRNTIYF	TGCGCCAGCAGCTTGGAGTCAATTCGGAACACCATATATTTT
once	TRBV4-2	NA	TRBJ1-3	CASSQDPARISGNTIYF	TGTGCCAGCAGCCAAGACCCTGCTAGGATTTCGGGAAACACCATATATTTT
NA	TRBV7-2	NA	TRBJ2-2	CASSFPGGYTGELFF	TGTGCCAGCAGCTTCCCGGGTGGGTACACCGGGGAGCTGTTTTTT
NA	TRBV27	TRBD1	TRBJ1-5	CASRLTGAHSNQPQHF	TGTGCCAGCAGGCTGACAGGGGCCCATAGCAATCAGCCCCAGCATTTT
NA	TRBV9	TRBD2	TRBJ2-3	CASRLSGGAGDTQYF	TGTGCCAGCAGGCTTAGCGGGGGGGCCGGGGATACGCAGTATTTT
NA	TRBV12-3/TRBV12-4	TRBD1	TRBJ1-1	CASSLAGTDEAFF	TGTGCCAGCAGTTTAGCCGGGACAGATGAAGCTTTCTTT
few	TRBV9	TRBD1	TRBJ2-7	CASSVAYRGGEQYF	TGTGCCAGCAGCGTAGCTTACAGGGGTGGAGAGCAGTACTTC
NA	TRBV29-1	TRBD1	TRBJ2-2	CSFLRDRGATGELFF	TGCAGCTTCCTCCGGGACAGGGGAGCCACCGGGGAGCTGTTTTTT
NA	TRBV6-1	NA	TRBJ1-5	CASSEVGGNQPQHF	TGTGCCAGCAGTGAAGTAGGGGGCAATCAGCCCCAGCATTTT
NA	TRBV7-9	NA	TRBJ1-4	CASSLSLGVEKLFF	TGTGCCAGCAGCTTGAGTTTGGGAGTCGAAAAACTGTTTTTT